The 17 T cell receptor beta chains below come from one sample, sequenced in a study of PD-1 blockade in classical Hodgkin lymphoma. This sample's time point: newly diagnosed, previously untreated cHL patient sample. Magnetic depletion of unwanted cells isolated CD4+ T cells from thawed PBMCs. TCRdb's copy holds only in-frame clones and misses some; the assay was immunoSEQ multiplex PCR. The repertoire holds 25,000 to 35,000 clones, with 88% as singletons. Input material: CD4+ T cells from blood. These receptor sequences come from a human donor with classical Hodgkin lymphoma.

This clone was counted a single time. Written as DNA, the CDR3 is TGTGCCAGCAGCTTAGCGTCAGGGTCGGGAGAAAAACTGTTTTTT. Protein sequence: CASSLASGSGEKLFF. The chain is built from TRBV7-2 and TRBJ1-4; tentatively, D is TRBD1 (5 bases). Trimming cost V 0 bases and J 8 bases, with 13 bases left between them. Germline-derived CDR1 and CDR2 are SGHTA and FQGNSA. The CDR3 spans 15 residues.

This clone was found a few times. This rearrangement joins TRBV9 to TRBJ1-3; TRBD1 might be the D (6 bases). This CDR3 has 18 amino acids. V was trimmed by 0 bases and J by 0 bases, leaving 16 bases between them. CDR1 and CDR2 from the germline V gene are SGDLS and YYNGEE. Here the CDR3 reads CASSVGAGTQHSGNTIYF. The CDR3 nucleotides are TGTGCCAGCAGCGTAGGAGCTGGGACACAACACTCTGGAAACACCATATATTTT.

CDR3 DNA sequence: TGTGCCAGCAGCTTAGGGGTCGTCTATGGCTACACCTTC. This sequence encodes CASSLGVVYGYTF. The V gene is TRBV11-2, the J gene TRBJ1-2; no reliable D call. Looked up from germline, CDR1 is SGHAT and CDR2 is FQNNGV. This CDR3 has 13 amino acids. Trimming cost V 1 base and J 4 bases, with 7 bases left between them.

V is TRBV5-1 and J is TRBJ1-3, with 10 bases aligning to TRBD1. V gave up 3 bases and J gave up 0 bases; unmatched junction bases: 6. The CDR3 consists of 17 residues. Germline V lookup: CDR1 SGHRS, CDR2 YFSETQ. CDR3 nucleotides: TGCGCCAGCAGCTCCTTGGACAGGGGGAGCTCTGGAAACACCATATATTTT. Residues: CASSSLDRGSSGNTIYF. Together with reference TRBV5-1 and TRBJ1-3, the CDR3 gives the full variable domain: KAGVTQTPRYLIKTRGQQVTLSCSPISGHRSVSWYQQTPGQGLQFLFEYFSETQRNKGNFPGRFSGRQFSNSRSEMNVSTLELGDSALYLCASSSLDRGSSGNTIYFGEGSWLTVV.

The V call is TRBV15, the J call TRBJ2-2, with a tentative D call TRBD1 (6 bases). This CDR3 region has 16 residues. Looked up from germline, CDR1 is LNHNV and CDR2 is YYDKDF (reference sequence). Trimming took off 5 bases at V and 4 bases at J, with 17 bases between the two ends. The CDR3 DNA is TGTGCCACCAGCGGACCCCTTACAGGGATCACCGGGGAGCTGTTTTTT. It translates to CATSGPLTGITGELFF.

This clone was seen once. The chain couples TRBV28 to TRBJ2-7; D call uncertain. Trimming cost V 6 bases and J 0 bases, with 12 bases left between them. The CDR3 has 14 amino acids. Germline CDR1 and CDR2: MDHEN and SYDVKM. CDR3 nucleotides: TGTGCCAGCAGCCTGACGTCTCACTCCTACGAGCAGTACTTC. Protein sequence: CASSLTSHSYEQYF.

V and J are TRBV10-3 and TRBJ1-1, with TRBD1 identical over 9 bases. V was clipped by 2 bases and J by 1 base; unmatched bases: 5. The CDR3 has 16 residues. CDR1 ENHRY and CDR2 SYGVKD come from the germline V gene. CDR3 sequence: CAISETLTGGNTEAFF. In DNA form, the CDR3 reads TGTGCCATCAGTGAGACCCTGACAGGGGGGAACACTGAAGCTTTCTTT.

The rearrangement joins TRBV7-9 to TRBJ1-2; D is uncertain. Looked up from germline, CDR1 is SEHNR and CDR2 is FQNEAQ (reference sequence). This CDR3 spans 13 amino acids. The V end lost 3 bases, the J end lost 4 bases, and 9 bases lay between the germline ends. The CDR3 protein is CASSLDSGYGYTF. The DNA for the CDR3 is TGTGCCAGCAGCTTGGACTCAGGCTATGGCTACACCTTC. The full variable domain, completed using reference TRBV7-9 and TRBJ1-2, is DTGVSQNPRHKITKRGQNVTFRCDPISEHNRLYWYRQTLGQGPEFLTYFQNEAQLEKSRLLSDRFSAERPKGSFSTLEIQRTEQGDSAMYLCASSLDSGYGYTFGSGTRLTVV.

The rearrangement uses TRBV18 and TRBJ2-3, with 9 bases lining up with TRBD2. The CDR3 totals 16 residues. In germline, CDR1 is KGHSH, CDR2 LQKENI. V lost 0 bases and J lost 4; bases outside the gene matches: 5. The CDR3 spells CASSPPAGGNPDTQYF. DNA for the CDR3: TGTGCCAGCTCACCACCGGCGGGAGGGAACCCAGATACGCAGTATTTT.

For the CDR3, the DNA is TGTGCCAGTCACTCGCGGGTACTGGGTGAAGCTTTCTTT. This codes for CASHSRVLGEAFF. The rearrangement links TRBV19 to TRBJ1-1; D is undetermined. The CDR3 length is 13 residues. Germline CDR1 LNHDA, CDR2 SQIVND (reference sequence). Between the trimmed V and J ends, which lost 8 bases and 7 bases, there was a span of 17 bases.

This chain links TRBV10-3 with TRBJ2-3; 9 bases are shared with TRBD2. Germline V gene sequence: CDR1 ENHRY, CDR2 SYGVKD. With 8 bases clipped from V and 1 base from J, the junction kept 4 bases outside the gene matches. The CDR3 has 14 residues. In DNA, the CDR3 is TGTGCCATCCAAAGGACTAGCGGCACAGATACGCAGTATTTT. This codes for CAIQRTSGTDTQYF.

The rearrangement joins TRBV21-1 to TRBJ1-5; the table's D call of TRBD1 was not tested on the DNA. TRBV21-1 has pseudogene status. CDR3 size: 16 residues. The CDR3 DNA is TGTGCCAGCAGCAAAGGGCATGGACAGGGGGTCCAGCCCCAGCATTTT. It yields the protein CASSKGHGQGVQPQHF.

The table lists this clone with a count of one. V and J are TRBV6-6 and TRBJ1-2; possible D gene TRBD1, 5 bases. CDR3 size: 14 residues. Deletions cut 6 bases from V and 3 bases from J, with 14 bases between. Germline lookup yields CDR1 MNHNY and CDR2 SVGAGI (reference sequence). The CDR3 sequence is CASRPSGADYGYTF. The CDR3 bases are TGTGCCAGCAGGCCCTCCGGGGCCGACTATGGCTACACCTTC.

V is TRBV28 and J is TRBJ1-5; D is ambiguous. This CDR3 spans 12 amino acids. Germline V gives CDR1 MDHEN, CDR2 SYDVKM. V was pared by 3 bases and J by 6 bases, with 6 bases between. This chain's CDR3 is CASSFGSQPQHF. In DNA, the CDR3 is TGTGCCAGCAGTTTCGGCAGTCAGCCCCAGCATTTT. The complete variable domain, with remaining parts taken from reference TRBV28 and TRBJ1-5, reads DVKVTQSSRYLVKRTGEKVFLECVQDMDHENMFWYRQDPGLGLRLIYFSYDVKMKEKGDIPEGYSVSREKKERFSLILESASTNQTSMYLCASSFGSQPQHFGDGTRLSIL.

The chain couples TRBV11-2 to TRBJ1-2; TRBD1 is a possible D gene (5 bases). Germline-derived CDR1 and CDR2 are SGHAT and FQNNGV. The CDR3 is 13 amino acids. V was cut by 5 bases and J by 6 bases, with 13 bases left in between. Written as DNA, the CDR3 is TGTGCCAGCAGCCCTCGGGAGACAGATGGCTACACCTTC. This codes for CASSPRETDGYTF.

The chain combines TRBV5-1 with TRBJ2-1, with 9 bases lining up with TRBD2. V lost 3 bases, J lost 4 bases, and 8 bases stayed unmatched. The CDR3 covers 16 residues. Germline loops: CDR1 SGHRS, CDR2 YFSETQ. DNA of the CDR3: TGCGCCAGCAGCTCGGCATGGACTAGCGTGTACAATGAGCAGTTCTTC. It is translated as CASSSAWTSVYNEQFF.

The chain recombines TRBV27 with TRBJ2-3, with TRBD2 matching over 10 bases. The V and J ends lost 2 bases and 0 bases, in that order; junction bases with no gene match: 5. CDR1 and CDR2 from the germline V gene are MNHEY and SMNVEV (reference sequence). The CDR3 is 17 residues long. CDR3 loop: CASSLPKTSGSTDTQYF. CDR3 bases: TGTGCCAGCAGTTTACCAAAGACTAGCGGGAGCACAGATACGCAGTATTTT.